The source of this TCR beta chain is a study of T cells after posttransplantation cyclophosphamide (dated by TCRdb to about 2016). In the study overall: Using TRB sequencing, the study followed how the T cell repertoire reconstituted after myeloablative bone marrow transplantation in which posttransplantation cyclophosphamide served as GVHD prophylaxis. Antigen receptor sequencing was done on samples from about 34 PTCy-treated patients and from under 20 related bone marrow donors of those patients. Blood from every one of the 30 to 40 PTCy patients who had 1-year posttransplant specimens underwent TRB sequencing. In 3 patients, up to about 3 additional blood samples taken between 2 and 5.2 years after transplant also underwent TRB sequencing, as did pretransplant blood from 4 patients. Because TRA and TRB clonality correlated tightly in under 10 samples, later TCR analyses were limited to TRB. Public TRB sequences were compared against a database of over 3,500 sequences linked to responses to pathogens, tumor antigens, self-antigens and alloantigens.

TRB sequencing used genomic DNA with the immunoSEQ assay at survey resolution or the hsTCRB kit. In the paper's pipeline: The immunoSEQ software handled the initial read processing, while the LymphoSeq R package was used for the repertoire analyses. Clonality was calculated as 1 minus normalized Shannon entropy, and the Gini coefficient was also calculated for each TRB dataset. Phenotypes of unsorted samples were inferred by mapping TRB sequences from sorted subsets of the recipient or donor onto unsorted samples of the same recipient. TCRdb took this table from immuneACCESS and kept in-frame rearrangements with V and J called. Such tables lack part of the clones; where checked against another copy, unresolved V genes explain under half of the gap, and the rest is unexplained. The DNA gave D and trimming, while V, J and clone size come from that table. The sample data list about 16,000 clones, and about nine tenths of these were observed just once. Less than 4% of the sample belongs to the ten largest clones.

In the case of this clone: The antigen it binds to is not known. One base away there is no much larger clone; base qualities are not given.

Per the germline V gene, SNHLY is the CDR1 and FYNNEI is the CDR2. The CDR3 numbers 16 residues from cysteine through phenylalanine. Just CDR3 DNA is preserved here, 48 bases in frame from base 1. Between the V and J ends, shortened by 7 bases and 3 bases respectively, the junction contains 22 bases. The control cohort was around eleven patients given myeloablative marrow transplants with methotrexate plus a calcineurin inhibitor, sampled 1 year after transplant. Mononuclear cells from peripheral blood and bone marrow were separated by Ficoll-Hypaque density centrifugation and then cryopreserved. Results and caveats for the whole study, not just this receptor: Donor-recipient similarity was low at 1-2 months but rose over the first year, and later blood repertoires were often dominated by donor CD8+ memory clones. The TRB repertoires of T cells infiltrating skin or the GI tract showed only limited overlap with the TRB repertoires found in blood. Across about 40 patients, TRB clonality was highly associated with recipient CMV seropositivity and CMV reactivation, and PTCy diversity was similar to diversity in CNI/methotrexate controls.

This clonotype originated in a male patient between 45 and 60 years old who received an allogeneic stem cell transplant from an unrelated donor, was CMV-positive, and had chronic GVHD only. The graft donor may be the source of some T cells after a transplant. The rearranged chain carries TRBV2 and TRBJ2-7; the D gene is possibly TRBD1, with 6 bases matching. Source: PBMCs, taken after an allogeneic stem cell transplant with a calcineurin inhibitor and methotrexate. The CDR3 corresponds to CASNMDTDRFFYEQYF. Read as DNA, the sequence is TGTGCCAGCAATATGGACACCGACAGGTTCTTCTACGAGCAGTACTTC.